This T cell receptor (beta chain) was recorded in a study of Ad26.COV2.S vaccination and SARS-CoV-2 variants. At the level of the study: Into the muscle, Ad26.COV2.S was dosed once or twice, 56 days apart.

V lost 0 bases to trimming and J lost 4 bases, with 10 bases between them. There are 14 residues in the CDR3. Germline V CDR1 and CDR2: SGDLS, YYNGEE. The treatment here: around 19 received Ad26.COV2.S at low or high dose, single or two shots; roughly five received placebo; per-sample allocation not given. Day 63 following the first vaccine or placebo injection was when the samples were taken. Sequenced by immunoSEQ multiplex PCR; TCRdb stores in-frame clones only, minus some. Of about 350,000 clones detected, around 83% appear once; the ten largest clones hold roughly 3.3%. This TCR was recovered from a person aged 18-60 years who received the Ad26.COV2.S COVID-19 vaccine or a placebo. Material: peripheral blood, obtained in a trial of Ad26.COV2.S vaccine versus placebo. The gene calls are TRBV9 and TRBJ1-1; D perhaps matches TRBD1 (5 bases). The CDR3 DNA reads TGTGCCAGCAGCGTAGGGTGGGGACCCACTGAAGCTTTCTTT. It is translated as CASSVGWGPTEAFF.